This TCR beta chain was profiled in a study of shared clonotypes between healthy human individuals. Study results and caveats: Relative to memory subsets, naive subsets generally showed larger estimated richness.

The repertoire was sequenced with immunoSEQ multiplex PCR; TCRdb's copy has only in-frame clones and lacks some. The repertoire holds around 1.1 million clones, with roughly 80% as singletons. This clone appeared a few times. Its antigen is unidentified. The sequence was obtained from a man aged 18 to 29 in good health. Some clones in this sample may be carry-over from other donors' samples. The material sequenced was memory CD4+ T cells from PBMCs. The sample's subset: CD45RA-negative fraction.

The CDR3 bases are TGTGCCAGCAGTTTGGTGTTTCCGGGAGGAAACACCATATATTTT. It encodes CASSLVFPGGNTIYF. The rearrangement uses TRBV2 and TRBJ1-3; no clear D. Germline V gene lookup returns CDR1 SNHLY and CDR2 FYNNEI. The CDR3 runs 15 residues. Trimming took 5 bases from V and 4 from J, leaving 15 bases between them.